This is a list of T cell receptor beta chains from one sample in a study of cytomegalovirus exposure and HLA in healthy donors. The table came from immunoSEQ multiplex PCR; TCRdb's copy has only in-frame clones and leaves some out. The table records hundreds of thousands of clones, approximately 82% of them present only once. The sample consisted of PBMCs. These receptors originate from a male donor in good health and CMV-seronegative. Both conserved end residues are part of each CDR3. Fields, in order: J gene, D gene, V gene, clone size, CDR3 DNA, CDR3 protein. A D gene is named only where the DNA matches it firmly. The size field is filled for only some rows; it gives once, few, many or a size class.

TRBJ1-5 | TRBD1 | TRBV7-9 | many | TGTGCCAGCAGTTCTGGACAGGGTGTACGTCAGCCCCAGCATTTT | CASSSGQGVRQPQHF
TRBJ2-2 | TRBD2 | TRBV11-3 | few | TGTGCCAGCAGCCCCCGGGGTAGCGGGAGTAGAACCGGGGAGCTGTTTTTT | CASSPRGSGSRTGELFF
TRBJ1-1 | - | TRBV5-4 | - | TGTGCCAGCAGCTTGTCCCCAGTATATGAAGCTTTCTTT | CASSLSPVYEAFF
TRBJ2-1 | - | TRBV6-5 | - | TGTGCCAGCAGTTACGGTAGGGGTGAGGAGCAGTTCTTC | CASSYGRGEEQFF
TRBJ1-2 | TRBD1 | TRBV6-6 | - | TGTGCCAGCAGTTACACCCAGGGGGACTATGGCTACACCTTC | CASSYTQGDYGYTF
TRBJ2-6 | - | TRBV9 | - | TGTGCCAGCAGAGAGGGGGGGACCGGGGCCAACGTCCTGACTTTC | CASREGGTGANVLTF
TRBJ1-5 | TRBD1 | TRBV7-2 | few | TGTGCCAGCAGCCCAGGGACAGGGGGATATCAGCCCCAGCATTTT | CASSPGTGGYQPQHF
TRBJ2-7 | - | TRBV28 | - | TGTGCCAGCAGTGTCGTGGGGCTTCCGCAGTACTTC | CASSVVGLPQYF
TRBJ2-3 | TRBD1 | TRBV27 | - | TGTGCCAGCAGTTTAAACAGGGGTTTTGATACGCAGTATTTT | CASSLNRGFDTQYF
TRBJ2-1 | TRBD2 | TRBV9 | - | TGTGCCAGCAGCCTCCAGGGACTAGCGGCTAATGAGCAGTTCTTC | CASSLQGLAANEQFF
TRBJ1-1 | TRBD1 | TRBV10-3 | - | TGTGCCATCAGGGGAGGACAGGGGATGGGCATGAACACTGAAGCTTTCTTT | CAIRGGQGMGMNTEAFF
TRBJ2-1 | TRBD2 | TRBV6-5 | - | TGTGCCAGCAAGCGGGACTCGGAGCAGTTCTTC | CASKRDSEQFF
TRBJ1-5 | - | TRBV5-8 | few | TGTGCCAGCAGCTTGGGGACAGATAGCAATCAGCCCCAGCATTTT | CASSLGTDSNQPQHF
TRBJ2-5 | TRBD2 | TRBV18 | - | TGTGCCAGCTCAGCGGGGGACTTCCAAGAGACCCAGTACTTC | CASSAGDFQETQYF
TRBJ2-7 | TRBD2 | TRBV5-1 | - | TGCGCCAGCAGCGTGACTAGCGGGAGATACGAGCAGTACTTC | CASSVTSGRYEQYF
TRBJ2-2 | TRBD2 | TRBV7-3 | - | TGTGCCAGCAGCTTAGCGGGAGGGCCTGGCACCGGGGAGCTGTTTTTT | CASSLAGGPGTGELFF
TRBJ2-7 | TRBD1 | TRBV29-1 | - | TGCAGCGTTGACAGGGGGACAGGGCACGAGCAGTACTTC | CSVDRGTGHEQYF
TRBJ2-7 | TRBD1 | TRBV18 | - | TGTGCCAGCACTACGAGGGCAGGACAGGGACCCTACGAGCAGTACTTC | CASTTRAGQGPYEQYF
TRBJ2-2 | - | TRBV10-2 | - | TGCGCCAGCACATTGGGCAGGGAAGTTCCCGGGGAGCTGTTTTTT | CASTLGREVPGELFF
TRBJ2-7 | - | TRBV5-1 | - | TGCGCCAGCAGCTTGCGGGGTCTAGACGAGCAGTACTTC | CASSLRGLDEQYF
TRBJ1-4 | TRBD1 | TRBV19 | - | TGTGCCAGTAGTACCGACAGGGTACCTAATGAAAAACTGTTTTTT | CASSTDRVPNEKLFF
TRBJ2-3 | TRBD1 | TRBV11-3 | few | TGTGCCAGCAGCTCCGGGACAGGGGCAGATACGCAGTATTTT | CASSSGTGADTQYF
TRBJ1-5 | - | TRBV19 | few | TGTGCCAGTAGTATTTCCCCGGGGAGAGGCAATCAGCCCCAGCATTTT | CASSISPGRGNQPQHF
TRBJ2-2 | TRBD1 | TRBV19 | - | TGTGCCAGTAGTCGCTGGACAGGAAACACCGGGGAGCTGTTTTTT | CASSRWTGNTGELFF
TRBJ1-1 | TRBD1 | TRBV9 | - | TGTGCCAGCAGCACGCAGGGGGCTGGTGAAGCTTTCTTT | CASSTQGAGEAFF
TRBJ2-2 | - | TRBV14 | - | TGTGCCAGCAGCCAGGGCCTCAATCTCGGCGGGACCGGGGAGCTGTTTTTT | CASSQGLNLGGTGELFF
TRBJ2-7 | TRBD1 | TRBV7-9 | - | TGTGCCAGCAGCTTACAAACAGGGGGCGACGAGCAGTACTTC | CASSLQTGGDEQYF
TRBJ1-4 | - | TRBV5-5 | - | TGTGCCAGCAGCTTGGGTGACAGGCCCATTGCAACTAATGAAAAACTGTTTTTT | CASSLGDRPIATNEKLFF
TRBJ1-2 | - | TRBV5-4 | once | TGTGCCAGCAGCTTGCGGGTTGACTATGGCTACACCTTC | CASSLRVDYGYTF
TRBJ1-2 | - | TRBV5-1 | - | TGCGCCAGCAGCTCATCCCCCCCTACAGGATCCTATGGCTACACCTTC | CASSSSPPTGSYGYTF
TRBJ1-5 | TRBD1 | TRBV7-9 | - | TGTGCCAGCAACCGGCAGGGGGAGGGCAATCAGCCCCAGCATTTT | CASNRQGEGNQPQHF
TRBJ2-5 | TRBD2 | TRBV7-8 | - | TGTGCCAGCAGCTCGACTAGCGGCCAAGAGACCCAGTACTTC | CASSSTSGQETQYF
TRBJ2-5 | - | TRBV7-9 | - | TGTGCCAGCAGCGCGGACTACCAAGAGACCCAGTACTTC | CASSADYQETQYF
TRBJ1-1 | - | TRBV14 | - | TGTGCCAGCAGCCTCTGGGAGCCGATGAACACTGAAGCTTTCTTT | CASSLWEPMNTEAFF
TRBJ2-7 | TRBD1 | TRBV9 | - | TGTGCCAGCAGCGTGGGGACAGCCCACGAGCAGTACTTC | CASSVGTAHEQYF
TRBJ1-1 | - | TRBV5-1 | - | TGCGCCAGCAGCCAGGGAAGGGATACTGAAGCTTTCTTT | CASSQGRDTEAFF
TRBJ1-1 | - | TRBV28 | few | TGTGCCAGCAGTTTCGGGGGGAATCAGGGGAATGAAGCTTTCTTT | CASSFGGNQGNEAFF
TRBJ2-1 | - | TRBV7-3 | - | TGTGCCAGCAGCTTAGTTGCCGGGAGTCAAAATGAGCAGTTCTTC | CASSLVAGSQNEQFF
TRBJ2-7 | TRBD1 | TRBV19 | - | TGTGCCAGTAGTAATTCCAGGGGGACCTACGAGCAGTACTTC | CASSNSRGTYEQYF
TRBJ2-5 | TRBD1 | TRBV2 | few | TGTGCCAGCAGTGAAGTTGAGGGGGCGACTAAAGAGACCCAGTACTTC | CASSEVEGATKETQYF
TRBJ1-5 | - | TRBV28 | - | TGTGCCAGCAGTTTAGGGGGGGCGAATCAGCCCCAGCATTTT | CASSLGGANQPQHF
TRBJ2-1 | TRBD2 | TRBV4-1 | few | TGCGCCAGCAGCCAAGATGAAGGACTAGCGGGAGGGGGCGAGCAGTTCTTC | CASSQDEGLAGGGEQFF
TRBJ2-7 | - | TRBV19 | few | TGTGCCAGTAGTAGAAGGGGGATCTACGAGCAGTACTTC | CASSRRGIYEQYF
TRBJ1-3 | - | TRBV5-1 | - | TGCGCCAGCAGCTTAACGGTGGGGGAGGACAACTCTGGAAACACCATATATTTT | CASSLTVGEDNSGNTIYF
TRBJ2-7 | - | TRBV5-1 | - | TGCGCCAGCAGCTTGGGATACGGGGGTGGATACGAGCAGTACTTC | CASSLGYGGGYEQYF
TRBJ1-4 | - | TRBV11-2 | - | TGTGCCAGCACATATAAACCAGCAACTAATGAAAAACTGTTTTTT | CASTYKPATNEKLFF
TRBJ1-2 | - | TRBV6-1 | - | TGTGCCAGCAGTGAAGCTTTCCGGGACTATGGCTACACCTTC | CASSEAFRDYGYTF
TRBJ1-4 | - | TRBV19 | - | TGTGCCAGTAGCCGGACAGCAACTAATGAAAAACTGTTTTTT | CASSRTATNEKLFF